The 21 T cell receptor beta chains below all came from one sample that was sequenced in a study of cytomegalovirus exposure and HLA in healthy donors. The PCR had 60 Vbeta and 13 Jbeta primers. The method was immunoSEQ multiplex PCR; TCRdb's version includes in-frame clones alone and lacks a portion of them. This table has about 270,000 clones, around two thirds appearing once. What was sequenced was PBMCs. The receptors here all came from a female donor in good health and CMV-seronegative.

This clone was counted only a few times. DNA for the CDR3: TGTGCCAGCAGTTCTGCCTACCGGGTCCAAAGTGAAGCTTTCTTT. This translates into CASSSAYRVQSEAFF. The rearrangement links TRBV7-9 to TRBJ1-1; D not resolved. V dropped 6 bases and J dropped 7 bases, with 21 bases sitting between them. Looked up from germline, CDR1 is SEHNR and CDR2 is FQNEAQ (reference sequence). CDR3 length: 15 residues.

Written as DNA, the CDR3 is TGTGCCAGCAGCTTGTTAGCGGGAGGGGGATACGAGCAGTACTTC. Translation gives CASSLLAGGGYEQYF. The chain has TRBV5-4 and TRBJ2-7; 11 bases agree with TRBD2. CDR1 and CDR2 (germline): SGHNT, YYREEE (reference sequence). Germline trimming cut 1 base from V and 4 bases from J; bases unmatched to any gene: 4. The CDR3 sequence is 15 residues long.

This chain joins TRBV28 and TRBJ2-7; 16 bases align to TRBD2. V lost 2 bases to trimming and J lost 4 bases; unmatched junction nucleotides: 8. The length of the CDR3 is 18 residues. The germline CDR1 and CDR2 sequences are MDHEN and SYDVKM. In DNA, the CDR3 is TGTGCCAGCAGTTTAACGATGGGACTAGCGGGAGGGAGGTACGAGCAGTACTTC. Protein sequence: CASSLTMGLAGGRYEQYF. Variable domain in full (rest from reference TRBV28 and TRBJ2-7): DVKVTQSSRYLVKRTGEKVFLECVQDMDHENMFWYRQDPGLGLRLIYFSYDVKMKEKGDIPEGYSVSREKKERFSLILESASTNQTSMYLCASSLTMGLAGGRYEQYFGPGTRLTVT.

V and J are TRBV5-1 and TRBJ1-1; 8 bases match TRBD1. Germline assignment: CDR1 SGHRS and CDR2 YFSETQ. V lost 4 bases, J lost 6 bases, and 5 bases stayed unmatched. The CDR3 totals 13 residues. DNA for the CDR3: TGCGCCAGCAGCCACGGGACAGGCGCTGAAGCTTTCTTT. Its translation: CASSHGTGAEAFF.

The CDR3, as DNA: TGTGCCAGCAGCTTATGGTCCGGGGGCACTGAAGCTTTCTTT. Protein sequence: CASSLWSGGTEAFF. The genes are TRBV13 and TRBJ1-1; a possible D gene is TRBD1 (5 bases). The length of the CDR3 is 14 residues. Germline V gene sequence: CDR1 PRHDT, CDR2 FYEKMQ (reference sequence). Trimming removed 2 bases at V and 4 bases at J, with 11 bases between.

V and J are TRBV11-3 and TRBJ1-2; no definite D call. Germline values: CDR1 SGHNT, CDR2 YENEEA. The CDR3 is 12 amino acids. V was shortened by 3 bases and J by 3 bases, with 5 bases between the two germline ends. Here the CDR3 DNA reads TGTGCCAGCAGCTTGAGTTACTATGGCTACACCTTC. Translated: CASSLSYYGYTF.

This chain links TRBV5-1 with TRBJ1-1, with D maybe TRBD1 (5 bases). Germline V lookup: CDR1 SGHRS, CDR2 YFSETQ. V dropped 3 bases and J dropped 3 bases, with 9 bases sitting between them. CDR3 length equals 13 residues. CDR3 protein: CASSWGPDTEAFF. The CDR3 DNA follows: TGCGCCAGCAGCTGGGGCCCAGACACTGAAGCTTTCTTT.

The V call is TRBV5-1, the J call TRBJ2-7, with TRBD2 matching over 11 bases. In germline, CDR1 is SGHRS, CDR2 YFSETQ. Trimming took 4 bases from V and 5 from J; bases not matched to a gene: 5. The CDR3 loop spans 14 amino acids. The DNA of the CDR3 is TGCGCCAGCAGCGAGACTAGCGGGAAGGACGAGCAGTACTTC. It specifies CASSETSGKDEQYF.

The gene calls are TRBV19 and TRBJ1-2, with D hard to call. The CDR3 has 13 residues. The V gene's germline CDR1 is LNHDA and CDR2 SQIVND (reference sequence). Trimming removed 7 bases from V and 3 bases from J, with 12 bases in between. This CDR3 is CASTSPGYYGYTF. DNA for the CDR3: TGTGCCAGTACCTCCCCCGGTTACTATGGCTACACCTTC.

J is TRBJ2-1 and V is TRBV7-9, with 8 bases aligning to TRBD2. The length of the CDR3 is 14 residues. Germline trimming cut 0 bases from V and 7 bases from J; bases unmatched to any gene: 2. Germline V gene sequence: CDR1 SEHNR, CDR2 FQNEAQ (reference sequence). CDR3 sequence (DNA): TGTGCCAGCAGCTTAGCGGGACTAGGTAATGAGCAGTTCTTC. It codes for CASSLAGLGNEQFF.

The chain combines TRBV28 with TRBJ2-1; 9 bases are shared with TRBD1. The V and J ends lost 0 bases and 8 bases, in that order; junction bases with no gene match: 8. There are 16 residues in the CDR3. The V gene's germline CDR1 is MDHEN and CDR2 SYDVKM. CDR3 DNA sequence: TGTGCCAGCAGTTTATGGGGGACAGGGAATAGGGATGAGCAGTTCTTC. Amino acids: CASSLWGTGNRDEQFF.

A single count supports this clone. The genes are TRBV30 and TRBJ1-1, with D perhaps matching TRBD1 (5 bases). The ends were cut back, 0 bases at V and 4 bases at J, with 9 bases in the middle. Germline V lookup: CDR1 GTSNPN, CDR2 SVGIG (reference sequence). The CDR3 has 13 residues. CDR3 sequence (DNA): TGTGCCTGGAGTGTGGGAAGGGGCACTGAAGCTTTCTTT. This gives the protein CAWSVGRGTEAFF.

V usage is TRBV5-6 and J usage is TRBJ2-3; D perhaps matches TRBD1 (5 bases). From germline, CDR1 is SGHDT and CDR2 YYEEEE. Deletions cut 0 bases from V and 4 bases from J, with 9 bases between. The CDR3 is 14 amino acids. The CDR3 region is CASSLDGAADTQYF. The CDR3 nucleotides are TGTGCCAGCAGCTTGGATGGGGCCGCAGATACGCAGTATTTT.

This clone was found once. V gene TRBV5-1 combines with J gene TRBJ2-5; 10 nucleotides agree with TRBD1. Trimming at V came to 4 bases and at J to 4 bases, leaving 10 bases not matched to a gene. Germline loops: CDR1 SGHRS, CDR2 YFSETQ. The CDR3 consists of 16 residues. This CDR3 reads CASSPIGQGGGETQYF. The CDR3 nucleotides read TGCGCCAGCAGCCCTATCGGACAGGGGGGCGGAGAGACCCAGTACTTC.

In its sample, this clone was seen a few times. V usage is TRBV6-5 and J usage is TRBJ2-3, with 10 bases identical to TRBD2. This CDR3 has 15 amino acids. Germline CDR1 reads MNHEY; CDR2 reads SVGAGI. J was trimmed by 5 bases and V by 6 bases; bases with no gene match: 8. CDR3 DNA: TGTGCCAGCAGCGCCCTGAAGCGGGGGGGAGATACGCAGTATTTT. Its translation is CASSALKRGGDTQYF.

A single count supports this clone. The rearrangement uses TRBV29-1 and TRBJ1-1; D might be TRBD1 (5 bases). CDR1 is SQVTM and CDR2 is ANQGSEA in the germline V gene. The CDR3 extends over 12 amino acids. V gave up 4 bases and J gave up 5 bases, with 11 bases separating them. CDR3 in amino acids: CSVVTQGTEAFF. In DNA, the CDR3 is TGCAGCGTTGTAACCCAGGGAACTGAAGCTTTCTTT. Variable domain in full (rest from reference TRBV29-1 and TRBJ1-1): SAVISQKPSRDICQRGTSLTIQCQVDSQVTMMFWYRQQPGQSLTLIATANQGSEATYESGFVIDKFPISRPNLTFSTLTVSNMSPEDSSIYLCSVVTQGTEAFFGQGTRLTVV.

The V gene is TRBV18, the J gene TRBJ1-1; D possibly corresponds to TRBD1 (5 bases). The CDR3 totals 13 residues. The V and J ends lost 4 bases and 1 base respectively, with 7 bases between them. From germline, CDR1 is KGHSH and CDR2 LQKENI. The chain's CDR3 is CASSRGENTEAFF. The CDR3 nucleotides are TGTGCCAGCTCACGGGGGGAGAACACTGAAGCTTTCTTT.

This clone was seen once. The chain uses TRBV27 and TRBJ2-1; 7 nucleotides line up with TRBD1. The CDR3 is 16 residues long. V dropped 0 bases and J dropped 12; count of bases not matched to a gene: 14. Germline-derived CDR1 and CDR2 are MNHEY and SMNVEV (reference sequence). The CDR3 loop is CASSLSGTGDYSSQFF. The CDR3 nucleotides are TGTGCCAGCAGTTTATCGGGTACAGGGGATTACTCTTCGCAGTTCTTC.

This clone was seen once. The chain is built from TRBV4-1 and TRBJ2-1; TRBD2 matches at 10 bases. The V gene end was trimmed by 1 base and the J gene end by 5 bases; junction bases not matched to a gene: 5. This CDR3 comprises 16 residues. CDR1 and CDR2 (germline): MGHRA, YSYEKL. DNA of the CDR3: TGCGCCAGCAGCCAAGGGCCAGGACTAGCGGACAATGAGCAGTTCTTC. Translation gives CASSQGPGLADNEQFF.

The rearrangement links TRBV2 to TRBJ2-1, with D hard to call. Trimming took 6 bases from V and 9 from J, leaving 18 bases between them. CDR1 SNHLY and CDR2 FYNNEI come from the germline V gene. The CDR3 sequence is 14 residues long. CDR3: CASRLRRSDGEQFF. The CDR3 DNA is TGTGCCAGCAGGCTCAGGCGTAGTGATGGTGAGCAGTTCTTC.

CDR3 in amino acids: CASSQDPGTGYEQYF. CDR3 nucleotide sequence: TGTGCCAGCAGCCAAGACCCCGGGACTGGCTACGAGCAGTACTTC. The rearrangement joins TRBV4-2 to TRBJ2-7; weak D call: TRBD2 (6 bases). V lost 0 bases to trimming and J lost 3 bases, with 12 bases between them. This CDR3 has 15 amino acids. The germline V gene has CDR1 LGHNA and CDR2 YNFKEQ.